These 22 T cell receptor beta chains share one sample of origin, sequenced in a study of shared clonotypes between healthy human individuals. The protocol was immunoSEQ multiplex PCR, while the TCRdb copy is restricted to in-frame clones and leaves out a portion. The profile shows around 1.9 million clones, more than 85% of them singletons. The naive CD8 population came from CD45RO-negative cells selected for CCR7, without terminally differentiated effector memory CD45RA+ cells. The sample was naive CD8+ T cells from PBMCs. All receptors derive from a man between 18 and 35 years old in good health. Some clones in this sample may be carry-over from other donors' samples.

The V and J genes are TRBV10-3 and TRBJ2-7; possible D gene TRBD1, 5 bases. The CDR3 length is 15 residues. The V and J ends lost 8 bases and 0 bases respectively, with 17 bases between them. Germline CDR1 ENHRY, CDR2 SYGVKD. The CDR3 DNA reads TGTGCCATCCAACCACAGGACGACGGCTCCTACGAGCAGTACTTC. It specifies CAIQPQDDGSYEQYF.

The V gene is TRBV7-2, the J gene TRBJ1-2; possible D gene TRBD1, 5 bases. V was shortened by 2 bases and J by 4 bases, with 20 bases between the two germline ends. Germline V gives CDR1 SGHTA, CDR2 FQGNSA. The length of the CDR3 is 17 residues. DNA for the CDR3: TGTGCCAGCAGCTTATCGGGGGTAGGGCCCTCCCCCTATGGCTACACCTTC. It translates to CASSLSGVGPSPYGYTF.

V is TRBV5-1 and J is TRBJ2-3; the match to TRBD2 covers 9 bases. The CDR3 is made up of 16 amino acids. V shed 3 bases, J shed 3 bases, and the junction held 8 bases outside the gene matches. Germline CDR1 SGHRS, CDR2 YFSETQ. CDR3 sequence: CASSSWGSGSTDTQYF. The CDR3 nucleotides are TGCGCCAGCAGCTCGTGGGGTAGCGGGAGTACAGATACGCAGTATTTT.

The V call is TRBV28, the J call TRBJ1-2; D remains unclear. Trimming pared 3 bases from V and 1 base from J, leaving 18 bases between. Germline values: CDR1 MDHEN, CDR2 SYDVKM. This CDR3 is built from 17 residues. The CDR3 DNA reads TGTGCCAGCAGTTTCACGGCTGAGCAAAGTCTTAACTATGGCTACACCTTC. It is translated as CASSFTAEQSLNYGYTF.

This chain links TRBV5-1 with TRBJ2-1, with D unresolved. With 0 bases removed from V and 4 bases from J, the gap between germline ends came to 11 bases. This CDR3 contains 15 residues. From germline, CDR1 is SGHRS and CDR2 YFSETQ. In DNA form, the CDR3 reads TGCGCCAGCAGCTTGGAACTGGGAAAGTACAATGAGCAGTTCTTC. Protein sequence: CASSLELGKYNEQFF.

The gene calls are TRBV7-9 and TRBJ2-2; TRBD2 aligns across 7 bases. Germline V CDR1 and CDR2: SEHNR, FQNEAQ (reference sequence). There are 18 residues in the CDR3. V trimming: 3 bases; J trimming: 5 bases; junction bases outside the gene matches: 15. CDR3 amino acids: CASSFPYPSSSGTGELFF. The CDR3 DNA reads as TGTGCCAGCAGCTTCCCATACCCATCCTCTAGCGGAACCGGGGAGCTGTTTTTT.

The chain carries TRBV28 and TRBJ2-1; no definite D call. Germline CDR1 is MDHEN and CDR2 is SYDVKM. V was clipped by 1 base and J by 5 bases, with 9 bases between them. The CDR3 runs to 14 residues. CDR3 residues: CASSLSAGDNEQFF. The CDR3 bases are TGTGCCAGCAGTTTATCCGCTGGGGACAATGAGCAGTTCTTC.

The rearrangement links TRBV7-9 to TRBJ2-3; TRBD2 matches at 10 bases. V lost 9 bases to trimming and J lost 3 bases; unmatched junction nucleotides: 6. Germline CDR1 SEHNR, CDR2 FQNEAQ (reference sequence). The CDR3 has 14 amino acids. CDR3 sequence: CASISGRRTDTQYF. The CDR3 DNA reads TGTGCCAGTATTAGCGGGAGGAGAACAGATACGCAGTATTTT.

The V call is TRBV4-3, the J call TRBJ2-4, with a possible D match to TRBD1 (6 bases). The ends were cut back, 0 bases at V and 2 bases at J, with 11 bases in the middle. CDR3 size: 16 residues. Germline V CDR1 and CDR2: LGHNA, YSLEER. The CDR3: CASSQDFTGTKNIQYF. The CDR3 bases are TGCGCCAGCAGCCAAGATTTCACAGGGACCAAAAACATTCAGTACTTC.

The CDR3 reads CASSLPGTEAFF. CDR3 sequence (DNA): TGTGCCAGCAGCTTACCTGGGACTGAAGCTTTCTTT. V usage is TRBV7-9 and J usage is TRBJ1-1; D call uncertain. Germline V lookup: CDR1 SEHNR, CDR2 FQNEAQ (reference sequence). This CDR3 contains 12 residues. Trimming shortened V by 2 bases and J by 5 bases, and 6 bases separated the two germline ends.

This clone turned up a few times. The same CDR3 is also encoded by other DNA sequences in this sample. The chain is built from TRBV19 and TRBJ2-5; the D is unclear. V lost 0 bases and J 3 bases, leaving 5 bases between the germline ends. From germline, CDR1 is LNHDA and CDR2 SQIVND (reference sequence). This CDR3 has 13 residues. CDR3 sequence (DNA): TGTGCCAGTAGTATAGATCTAGAAGAGACCCAGTACTTC. It yields the protein CASSIDLEETQYF.

V gene TRBV28 combines with J gene TRBJ2-4; perhaps D is TRBD1 or TRBD2 (5 bases each). The CDR3 sequence is 16 residues long. V gave up 1 base and J gave up 2 bases, with 12 bases separating them. Germline V gene data show CDR1 as MDHEN and CDR2 as SYDVKM. Here the CDR3 reads CASSLYIRDPKNIQYF. DNA for the CDR3: TGTGCCAGCAGTTTATATATCAGGGACCCCAAAAACATTCAGTACTTC.

The chain combines TRBV29-1 with TRBJ2-3, with 8 bases that match TRBD1. V was pared by 0 bases and J by 4 bases, with 9 bases of the junction left unmatched. The CDR3 totals 16 residues. CDR1 and CDR2 (germline): SQVTM, ANQGSEA. CDR3: CSVEDLRQGTADTQYF. The DNA of the CDR3 is TGCAGCGTTGAAGATCTTAGACAGGGGACGGCAGATACGCAGTATTTT.

This rearrangement joins TRBV19 to TRBJ2-7; the D gene could be TRBD1 or TRBD2 (5 bases each). Trimming removed 5 bases from V and 0 bases from J, with 8 bases in between. In germline, CDR1 is LNHDA, CDR2 SQIVND (reference sequence). CDR3 length: 13 amino acids. Here the CDR3 reads CASSWDRSYEQYF. CDR3 DNA sequence: TGTGCCAGTAGTTGGGACCGCTCCTACGAGCAGTACTTC.

The V gene is TRBV10-2, the J gene TRBJ2-1, with 12 positions matching TRBD2. The length of the CDR3 is 16 residues. The V gene end was trimmed by 3 bases and the J gene end by 7 bases; junction bases not matched to a gene: 7. Germline V gene lookup returns CDR1 WSHSY and CDR2 SAAADI. The DNA for the CDR3 is TGCGCCAGCAGTGAACCTAGCGGGAGGGGAGGGAATGAGCAGTTCTTC. Its protein is CASSEPSGRGGNEQFF.

In this sample, this clone turned up once. CDR3 coding DNA: TGTGCCAGCAGACCTTGGGGGGGCACAGATACGCAGTATTTT. The encoded protein is CASRPWGGTDTQYF. The chain is built from TRBV25-1 and TRBJ2-3, with D maybe TRBD2 (6 bases). V was trimmed by 6 bases and J by 1 base, leaving 11 bases between them. Germline values: CDR1 MGHDK, CDR2 SYGVNS. This CDR3 is 14 amino acids long.

The chain joins TRBV7-8 to TRBJ2-3; a weak D match, TRBD2 (6 bases). In germline, CDR1 is SGHVS, CDR2 FQNEAQ. The CDR3 has 14 residues. The V gene lost 2 bases and the J gene lost 6 bases, with 12 bases spanning the gap. As DNA, the CDR3 is TGTGCCAGCAGCTTACCCGGGAGACGTGATACGCAGTATTTT. It yields the protein CASSLPGRRDTQYF.

This chain connects TRBV5-1 to TRBJ2-5; 8 positions agree with TRBD1. The V and J ends lost 7 bases and 4 bases, in that order; junction bases with no gene match: 18. Germline CDR1 is SGHRS and CDR2 is YFSETQ. The length of the CDR3 is 17 residues. This chain's CDR3 is CASYRNPGGESGETQYF. The CDR3 nucleotides are TGCGCCAGCTATCGAAACCCAGGGGGCGAGTCAGGAGAGACCCAGTACTTC. Full variable domain (outside the CDR3, taken from reference TRBV5-1 and TRBJ2-5): KAGVTQTPRYLIKTRGQQVTLSCSPISGHRSVSWYQQTPGQGLQFLFEYFSETQRNKGNFPGRFSGRQFSNSRSEMNVSTLELGDSALYLCASYRNPGGESGETQYFGPGTRLLVL.

This chain links TRBV4-3 with TRBJ2-7, with no clear D. This CDR3 spans 13 amino acids. Germline V gene data show CDR1 as LGHNA and CDR2 as YSLEER. V was shortened by 3 bases and J by 8 bases, with 14 bases between the two germline ends. CDR3 sequence (DNA): TGCGCCAGCAGCCAGGGTGCCAGGTCCCAGCAGTACTTC. Translation: CASSQGARSQQYF.

The chain is built from TRBV12-1 and TRBJ2-5; the table's D call TRBD2 went unverified against the DNA. TRBV12-1 represents a pseudogene. This CDR3 contains 19 residues. CDR3 sequence (DNA): TGTGCCAGCAGCTTAAAAAAAATCGGACTAGCGGGAGTGAGGGAGACCCAGTACTTC. Translating gives CASSLKKIGLAGVRETQYF.

The rearrangement uses TRBV4-1 and TRBJ2-7, with D tentatively TRBD2 (7 bases). The V end was cut by 1 base, the J end by 2 bases, with 12 bases between. The CDR3 loop spans 15 amino acids. CDR1 is MGHRA, CDR2 YSYEKL, per germline. This chain's CDR3 is CASSQAPGGPYEQYF. CDR3 nucleotides: TGCGCCAGCAGCCAAGCCCCCGGGGGGCCCTACGAGCAGTACTTC.

The table lists this clone with a count of one. This chain connects TRBV6-5 to TRBJ2-7; 7 bases map to TRBD1. The germline V gene has CDR1 MNHEY and CDR2 SVGAGI. V dropped 0 bases and J dropped 0; count of bases not matched to a gene: 5. The CDR3 is 16 residues long. Written as DNA, the CDR3 is TGTGCCAGCAGTTACTCGGGACAGTTTAGCTCCTACGAGCAGTACTTC. This codes for CASSYSGQFSSYEQYF.